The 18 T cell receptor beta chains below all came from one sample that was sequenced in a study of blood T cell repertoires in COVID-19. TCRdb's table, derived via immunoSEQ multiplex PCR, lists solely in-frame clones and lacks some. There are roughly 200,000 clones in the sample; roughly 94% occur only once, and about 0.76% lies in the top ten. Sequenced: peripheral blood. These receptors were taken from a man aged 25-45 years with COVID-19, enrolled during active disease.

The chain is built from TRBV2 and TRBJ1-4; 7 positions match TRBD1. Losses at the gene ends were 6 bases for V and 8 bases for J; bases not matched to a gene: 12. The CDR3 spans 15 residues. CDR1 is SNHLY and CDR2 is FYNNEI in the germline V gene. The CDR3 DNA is TGTGCCAGCAGGCTAACAGGGGCCGTCGGGGAAAAACTGTTTTTT. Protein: CASRLTGAVGEKLFF.

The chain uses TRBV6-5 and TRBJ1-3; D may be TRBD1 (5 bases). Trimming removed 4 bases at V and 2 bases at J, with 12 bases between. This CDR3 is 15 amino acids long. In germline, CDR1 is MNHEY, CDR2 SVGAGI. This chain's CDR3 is CASSSTWGAGNTIYF. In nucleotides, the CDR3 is TGTGCCAGCAGTTCCACTTGGGGGGCTGGAAACACCATATATTTT.

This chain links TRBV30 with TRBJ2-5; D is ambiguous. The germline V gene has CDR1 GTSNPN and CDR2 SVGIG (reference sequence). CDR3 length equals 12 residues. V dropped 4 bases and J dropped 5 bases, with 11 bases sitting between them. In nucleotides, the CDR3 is TGTGCCTGGAATAAAGAGTCGGAGACCCAGTACTTC. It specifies CAWNKESETQYF.

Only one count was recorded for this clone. The CDR3 loop is CASSQVHSGSEQYF. In DNA, the CDR3 is TGTGCCAGCAGCCAAGTACACTCAGGATCTGAGCAGTACTTC. The chain couples TRBV3-1 (or the pseudogene TRBV3-2) to TRBJ2-7; D uncertain. V gave up 1 base and J gave up 7 bases, with 14 bases separating them. The CDR3 spans 14 residues. Germline V CDR1 and CDR2: LGHDT, YNNKEL (reference sequence).

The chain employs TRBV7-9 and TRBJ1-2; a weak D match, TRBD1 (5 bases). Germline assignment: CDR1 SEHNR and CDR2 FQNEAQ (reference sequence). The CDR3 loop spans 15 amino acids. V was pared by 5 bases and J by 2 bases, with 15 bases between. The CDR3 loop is CASSPRQGLNYGYTF. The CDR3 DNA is TGTGCCAGCAGCCCCCGGCAGGGCCTCAACTATGGCTACACCTTC. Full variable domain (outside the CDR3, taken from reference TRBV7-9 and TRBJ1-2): DTGVSQNPRHKITKRGQNVTFRCDPISEHNRLYWYRQTLGQGPEFLTYFQNEAQLEKSRLLSDRFSAERPKGSFSTLEIQRTEQGDSAMYLCASSPRQGLNYGYTFGSGTRLTVV.

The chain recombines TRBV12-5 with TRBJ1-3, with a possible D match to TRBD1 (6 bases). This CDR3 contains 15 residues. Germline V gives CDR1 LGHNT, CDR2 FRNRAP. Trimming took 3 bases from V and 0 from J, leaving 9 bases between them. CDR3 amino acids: CASGLIRGSGNTIYF. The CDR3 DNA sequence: TGTGCTAGTGGTTTAATCAGGGGCTCTGGAAACACCATATATTTT.

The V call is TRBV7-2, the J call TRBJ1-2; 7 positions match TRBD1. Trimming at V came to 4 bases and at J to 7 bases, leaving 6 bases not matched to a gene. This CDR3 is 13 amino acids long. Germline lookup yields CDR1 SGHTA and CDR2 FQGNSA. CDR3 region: CASSSPGGGGYTF. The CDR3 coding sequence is TGTGCCAGCAGCTCGCCAGGGGGTGGTGGCTACACCTTC. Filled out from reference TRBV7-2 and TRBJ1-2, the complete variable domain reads GAGVSQSPSNKVTEKGKDVELRCDPISGHTALYWYRQSLGQGLEFLIYFQGNSAPDKSGLPSDRFSAERTGGSVSTLTIQRTQQEDSAVYLCASSSPGGGGYTFGSGTRLTVV.

CDR3 nucleotides: TGTGCCAGCAGCTTAGTTTCCGGGACAGGGGGCAATGAGCAGTTCTTC. As protein: CASSLVSGTGGNEQFF. The V gene is TRBV7-7, the J gene TRBJ2-1; 11 bases are a match to TRBD1. The V and J ends lost 1 base and 6 bases, in that order; junction bases with no gene match: 5. The V gene's germline CDR1 is SSHAT and CDR2 FNYEAQ (reference sequence). This CDR3 has 16 amino acids.

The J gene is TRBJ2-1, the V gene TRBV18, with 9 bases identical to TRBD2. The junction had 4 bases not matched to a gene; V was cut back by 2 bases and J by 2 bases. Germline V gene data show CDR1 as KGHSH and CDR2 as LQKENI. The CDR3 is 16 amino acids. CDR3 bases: TGTGCCAGCTCACCATCTGGCGGGGGGGCCTACAATGAGCAGTTCTTC. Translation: CASSPSGGGAYNEQFF.

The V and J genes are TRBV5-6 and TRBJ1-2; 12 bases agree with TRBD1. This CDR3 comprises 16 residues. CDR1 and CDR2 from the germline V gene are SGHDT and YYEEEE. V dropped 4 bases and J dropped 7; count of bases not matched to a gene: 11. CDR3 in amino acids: CASSRNRDRGRAGYTF. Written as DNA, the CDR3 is TGTGCCAGCAGCAGGAACCGGGACAGGGGGCGCGCTGGCTACACCTTC.

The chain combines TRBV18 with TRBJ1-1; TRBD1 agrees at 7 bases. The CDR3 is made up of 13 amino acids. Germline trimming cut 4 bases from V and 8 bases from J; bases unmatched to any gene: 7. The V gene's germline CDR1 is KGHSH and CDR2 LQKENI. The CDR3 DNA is TGTGCCAGCTCACTGAAGGACAGGAGCGAAGCTTTCTTT. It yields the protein CASSLKDRSEAFF.

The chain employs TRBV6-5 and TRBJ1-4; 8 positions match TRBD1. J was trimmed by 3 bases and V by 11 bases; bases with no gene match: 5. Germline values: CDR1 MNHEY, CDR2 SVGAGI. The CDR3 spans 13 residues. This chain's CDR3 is CAGQGAANEKLFF. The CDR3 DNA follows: TGTGCCGGCCAGGGGGCGGCTAATGAAAAACTGTTTTTT.

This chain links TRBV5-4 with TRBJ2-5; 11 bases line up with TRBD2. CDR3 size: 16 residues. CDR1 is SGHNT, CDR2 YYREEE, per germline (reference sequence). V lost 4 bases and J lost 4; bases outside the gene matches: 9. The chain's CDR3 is CASSPPSLAGVETQYF. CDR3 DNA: TGTGCCAGCAGCCCTCCCTCACTAGCGGGGGTAGAGACCCAGTACTTC.

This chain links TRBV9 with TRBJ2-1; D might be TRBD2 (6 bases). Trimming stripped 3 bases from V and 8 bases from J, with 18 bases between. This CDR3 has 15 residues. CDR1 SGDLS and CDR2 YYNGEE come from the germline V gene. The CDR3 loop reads CASSGAPGDVDEQFF. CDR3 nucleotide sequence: TGTGCCAGCAGCGGGGCCCCGGGGGACGTCGATGAGCAGTTCTTC.

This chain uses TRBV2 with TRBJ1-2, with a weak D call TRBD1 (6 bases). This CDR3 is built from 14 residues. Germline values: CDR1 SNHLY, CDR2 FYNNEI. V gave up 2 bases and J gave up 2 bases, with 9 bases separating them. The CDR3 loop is CASSEFGQNYGYTF. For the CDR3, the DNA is TGTGCCAGCAGTGAATTTGGACAGAACTATGGCTACACCTTC.

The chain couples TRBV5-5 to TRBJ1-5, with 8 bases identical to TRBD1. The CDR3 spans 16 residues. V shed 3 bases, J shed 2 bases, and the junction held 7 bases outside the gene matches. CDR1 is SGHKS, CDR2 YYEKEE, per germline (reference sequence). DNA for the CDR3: TGTGCCAGCAGCTCGGACAGGGTTGGTGGCAATCAGCCCCAGCATTTT. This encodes CASSSDRVGGNQPQHF.

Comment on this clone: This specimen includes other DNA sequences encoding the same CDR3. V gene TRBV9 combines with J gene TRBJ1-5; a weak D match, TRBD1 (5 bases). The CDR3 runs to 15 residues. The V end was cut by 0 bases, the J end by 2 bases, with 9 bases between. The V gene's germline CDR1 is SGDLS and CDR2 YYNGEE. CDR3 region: CASSVGQGGNQPQHF. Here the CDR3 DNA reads TGTGCCAGCAGCGTAGGGCAGGGCGGCAATCAGCCCCAGCATTTT. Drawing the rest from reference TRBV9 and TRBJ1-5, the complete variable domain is DSGVTQTPKHLITATGQRVTLRCSPRSGDLSVYWYQQSLDQGLQFLIQYYNGEERAKGNILERFSAQQFPDLHSELNLSSLELGDSALYFCASSVGQGGNQPQHFGDGTRLSIL.

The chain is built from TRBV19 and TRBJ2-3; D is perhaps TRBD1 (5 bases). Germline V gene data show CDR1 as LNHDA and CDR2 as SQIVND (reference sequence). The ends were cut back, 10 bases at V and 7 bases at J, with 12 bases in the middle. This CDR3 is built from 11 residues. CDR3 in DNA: TGTGCCACCGACCAGGGCAATACGCAGTATTTT. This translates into CATDQGNTQYF.